This entry lists 14 T cell receptor beta chains sequenced from one sample in a study of blood T cell repertoires in COVID-19. Some clones are missing from TCRdb's copy, which holds only in-frame ones; the method was immunoSEQ multiplex PCR. The sample includes about 160,000 clones, approximately 84% of them seen just once. The sequencing input was peripheral blood. The source of these receptors is a woman in her forties or fifties with COVID-19, enrolled during active disease.

The CDR3 bases are TGCGCCAGCAGCCAAGATCGAGGGTTCGGGAGCAGGGAGACCCAGTACTTC. Residues: CASSQDRGFGSRETQYF. The gene calls are TRBV4-1 and TRBJ2-5; weak D call: TRBD2 (6 bases). CDR1 and CDR2 (germline): MGHRA, YSYEKL. V dropped 0 bases and J dropped 5 bases, with 19 bases sitting between them. CDR3 length: 17 amino acids.

This clone came up a few times. Sequence at one end of the junction differs from germline and may be a read error. The chain uses TRBV6-1 and TRBJ2-1; TRBD2 agrees at 12 bases. Germline-derived CDR1 and CDR2 are MNHNS and SASEGT. This CDR3 has 14 residues. This CDR3 reads CASSEGLAGNEQFF. CDR3 sequence (DNA): TGTGCCAGCAGCGAAGGACTAGCGGGGAATGAGCAGTTCTTC.

This chain joins TRBV7-6 and TRBJ2-7, with TRBD2 identical over 7 bases. There are 14 residues in the CDR3. Losses at the gene ends were 5 bases for V and 7 bases for J; bases not matched to a gene: 11. CDR1 and CDR2 from the germline V gene are SGHVS and FNYEAQ. The CDR3 coding sequence is TGTGCCAGCAGCAGCCAGACTAGCTTGGGTGAGCAGTACTTC. It encodes CASSSQTSLGEQYF.

V usage is TRBV10-1 and J usage is TRBJ1-1; D is unclear. The V gene lost 0 bases and the J gene lost 3 bases, with 8 bases spanning the gap. Per germline, CDR1 WNHNN and CDR2 SYGVQD (reference sequence). The CDR3 loop spans 14 amino acids. DNA of the CDR3: TGCGCCAGCAGTGAGTCGGCAGGCGACACTGAAGCTTTCTTT. This translates into CASSESAGDTEAFF.

This chain joins TRBV4-1 and TRBJ2-7, with unresolved D. The germline V gene encodes CDR1 MGHRA and CDR2 YSYEKL. This CDR3 contains 15 residues. With 4 bases removed from V and 0 bases from J, the gap between germline ends came to 13 bases. The CDR3 loop reads CASSPEHLSSYEQYF. CDR3 coding DNA: TGCGCCAGCAGCCCCGAGCATCTGAGCTCCTACGAGCAGTACTTC.

The chain carries TRBV10-3 and TRBJ2-7, with TRBD2 identical over 10 bases. This CDR3 is built from 15 residues. CDR1 ENHRY and CDR2 SYGVKD come from the germline V gene. The V and J ends lost 3 bases and 3 bases, in that order; junction bases with no gene match: 5. The CDR3 nucleotides are TGTGCCATCAGTGAAAGGACTAGCGGCATCTACGAGCAGTACTTC. This encodes CAISERTSGIYEQYF.

The chain combines TRBV21-1 with TRBJ2-4; TRBD1 reflects the table's D call only, with no check against the DNA. TRBV21-1 has pseudogene status. The CDR3 is made up of 15 amino acids. CDR3 region: CASSTETGALNIQYF. The CDR3 region has the DNA TGTGCCAGCAGCACCGAGACAGGGGCCCTAAACATTCAGTACTTC.

The chain has TRBV19 and TRBJ1-5; 9 bases agree with TRBD1. V dropped 7 bases and J dropped 1; count of bases not matched to a gene: 2. The CDR3 has 14 amino acids. In germline, CDR1 is LNHDA, CDR2 SQIVND (reference sequence). CDR3 amino acids: CASNTGGSNQPQHF. Here the CDR3 DNA reads TGTGCCAGTAATACAGGGGGCAGCAATCAGCCCCAGCATTTT.

This clone was observed a handful of times. CDR3 sequence reads: CASSDGTGLTEAFF. The CDR3 DNA is TGTGCCAGCAGTGACGGGACAGGGCTCACTGAAGCTTTCTTT. V usage is TRBV6-1 and J usage is TRBJ1-1; 9 bases are a match to TRBD1. The CDR3 spans 14 residues. Germline loops: CDR1 MNHNS, CDR2 SASEGT. J was trimmed by 4 bases and V by 3 bases; bases with no gene match: 3.

This sequence joins TRBV7-8 and TRBJ1-1, with D possibly matching TRBD1 (6 bases). V was shortened by 5 bases and J by 1 base, with 14 bases between the two germline ends. The length of the CDR3 is 15 residues. Germline lookup yields CDR1 SGHVS and CDR2 FQNEAQ. CDR3 DNA sequence: TGTGCCAGCAGCGACTCGGAGACAGGGAACACTGAAGCTTTCTTT. It encodes CASSDSETGNTEAFF.

This clone appeared once. This rearrangement joins TRBV18 to TRBJ2-7; D is perhaps TRBD2 (7 bases). CDR3 length: 13 residues. Germline V gene lookup returns CDR1 KGHSH and CDR2 LQKENI. Trimming removed 3 bases at V and 6 bases at J, with 12 bases between. The CDR3: CASSPGGGREQYF. CDR3 DNA: TGTGCCAGCTCACCTGGCGGGGGCCGCGAGCAGTACTTC.

The chain has TRBV5-6 and TRBJ2-7, with TRBD2 matching 8 bases. The V and J ends lost 3 bases and 2 bases, in that order; junction bases with no gene match: 7. Germline values: CDR1 SGHDT, CDR2 YYEEEE. CDR3 length: 15 amino acids. The CDR3 loop reads CASSSEPGGAYEQYF. Written as DNA, the CDR3 is TGTGCCAGCAGCTCCGAACCCGGGGGGGCCTACGAGCAGTACTTC.

The chain is built from TRBV7-9 and TRBJ2-5, with D unresolved. Germline CDR1 reads SEHNR; CDR2 reads FQNEAQ (reference sequence). CDR3 length equals 13 residues. Trimming left V 6 bases short and J 3 bases short, with 11 bases between. The CDR3 nucleotides read TGTGCCAGCAGAAAAAGACTGGAAGAGACCCAGTACTTC. Protein sequence: CASRKRLEETQYF.

This rearrangement joins TRBV6-5 to TRBJ1-6; 7 bases align to TRBD1. This CDR3 is built from 15 residues. Unmatched junction bases numbered 6, after V lost 0 bases and J lost 10 bases. Germline V gives CDR1 MNHEY, CDR2 SVGAGI. The CDR3 sequence is CASSYSRQGRSPLHF. The DNA for the CDR3 is TGTGCCAGCAGTTACTCCAGACAGGGACGCTCACCCCTCCACTTT.